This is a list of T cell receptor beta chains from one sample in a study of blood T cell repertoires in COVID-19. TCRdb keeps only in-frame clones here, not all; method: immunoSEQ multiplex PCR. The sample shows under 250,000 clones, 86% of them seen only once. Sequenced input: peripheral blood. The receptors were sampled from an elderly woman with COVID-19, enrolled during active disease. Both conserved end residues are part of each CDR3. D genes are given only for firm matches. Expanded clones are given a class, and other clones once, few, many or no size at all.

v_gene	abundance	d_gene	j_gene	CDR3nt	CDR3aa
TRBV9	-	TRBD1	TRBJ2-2	TGTGCCAGCAGAGAAGGACAGGGGGGCACCGGGGAGCTGTTTTTT	CASREGQGGTGELFF
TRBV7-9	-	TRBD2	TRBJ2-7	TGTGCCAGCAGCCTTAGCGGGGGATACGAGCAGTACTTC	CASSLSGGYEQYF
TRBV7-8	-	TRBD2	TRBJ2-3	TGTGCCAGCAGCCTCGGACTAGCGGGGCCAAGCACAGATACGCAGTATTTT	CASSLGLAGPSTDTQYF
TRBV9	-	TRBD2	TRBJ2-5	TGTGCCAGCAGCGTCGGGGGAGCTAGCGGGGGGATTGAGACCCAGTACTTC	CASSVGGASGGIETQYF
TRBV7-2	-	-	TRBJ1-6	TGTGCCAGCAGCTTAGTCGTCAGGGATTCACCCCTCCACTTT	CASSLVVRDSPLHF
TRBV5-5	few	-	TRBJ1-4	TGTGCCAGCAGTCAGGCTTTACTAGGGCCTGAAAAACTGTTTTTT	CASSQALLGPEKLFF
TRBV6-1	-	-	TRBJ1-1	TGTGCCAGCAGTGAATGGGCCCTGACAGGGAACACTGAAGCTTTCTTT	CASSEWALTGNTEAFF
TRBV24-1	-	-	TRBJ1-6	TGTGCCACCAGTGCGGCAGGGCCTAATTCACCCCTCCACTTT	CATSAAGPNSPLHF
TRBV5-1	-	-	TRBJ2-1	TGCGCCAGCAGCTTGGATTCTAGGCAGAGCTCCTACAATGAGCAGTTCTTC	CASSLDSRQSSYNEQFF
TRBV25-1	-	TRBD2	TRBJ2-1	TGTGCCCCGGGGGCTAGCGGGACGCACCGCAATGAGCAGTTCTTC	CAPGASGTHRNEQFF
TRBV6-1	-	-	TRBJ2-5	TGTGCCAGCAGTGAAGCTGGCAGGGAAGAGACCCAGTACTTC	CASSEAGREETQYF
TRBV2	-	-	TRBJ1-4	TGTGCCAGCAGTGTTATGCGGACAACTAATGAAAAACTGTTTTTT	CASSVMRTTNEKLFF
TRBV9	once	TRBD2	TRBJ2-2	TGTGCCAGCAGCTCGGGACTACCCAACACCGGGGAGCTGTTTTTT	CASSSGLPNTGELFF
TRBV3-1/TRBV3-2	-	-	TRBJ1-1	TGTGCCAGCAGCCCGCCTCGAGCGAACACTGAAGCTTTCTTT	CASSPPRANTEAFF
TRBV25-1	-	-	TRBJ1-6	TGTGCCAGCAGTCAGACCGGGTATAATTCACCCCTCCACTTT	CASSQTGYNSPLHF
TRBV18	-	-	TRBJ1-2	TGTGCCAGCTCACCAGCAGGGATACAGTACGGCTACACCTTC	CASSPAGIQYGYTF
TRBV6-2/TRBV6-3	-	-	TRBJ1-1	TGTGCCAGCAGTTACGTTAACTTTAGAACGGGGGTCACTGAAGCTTTCTTT	CASSYVNFRTGVTEAFF
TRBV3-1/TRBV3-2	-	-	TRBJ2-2	TGTGCCAGCAGCCCCCGAGGAGGGGCCGGGGAGCTGTTTTTT	CASSPRGGAGELFF
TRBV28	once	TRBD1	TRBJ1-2	TGTGCCAGCAGTTTATTGGGACAGGAGTCTAACTATGGCTACACCTTC	CASSLLGQESNYGYTF
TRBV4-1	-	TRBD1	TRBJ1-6	TGCGCCAGCAGCCAAGGACAGGGGATATATAATTCACCCCTCCACTTT	CASSQGQGIYNSPLHF
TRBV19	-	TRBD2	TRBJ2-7	TGTGCCAGTAGTACTGCCGCTAGCGGGGGCCGATACGAGCAGTACTTC	CASSTAASGGRYEQYF
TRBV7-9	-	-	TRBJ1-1	TGTGCCAGCAGCTTAGCGCAGGTGGGCACTGAAGCTTTCTTT	CASSLAQVGTEAFF
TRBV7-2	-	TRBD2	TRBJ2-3	TGTGCCAGCAGCCCCCAGCGGGGGAGCACAGATACGCAGTATTTT	CASSPQRGSTDTQYF
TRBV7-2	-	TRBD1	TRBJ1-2	TGTGCCAGCAGCTTAGCGTCGACAGGGAACTATGGCTACACCTTC	CASSLASTGNYGYTF
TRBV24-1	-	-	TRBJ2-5	TGTGCCACCAGTGATAGGGCGGCGGGGAACTCAGAGGAGACCCAGTACTTC	CATSDRAAGNSEETQYF
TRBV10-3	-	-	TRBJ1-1	TGTGCCATCAGTGAAAATCAGGGCATGAACACTGAAGCTTTCTTT	CAISENQGMNTEAFF
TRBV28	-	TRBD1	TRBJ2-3	TGTGCTTACCGCAGGGGGCGAGAAGGAGATACGCAGTATTTT	CAYRRGREGDTQYF
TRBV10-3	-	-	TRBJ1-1	TGTGCCATCACCCAACAGGAGAACACTGAAGCTTTCTTT	CAITQQENTEAFF
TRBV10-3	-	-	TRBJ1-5	TGTGCCATCAGTTCCGGACAGAGCAATCAGCCCCAGCATTTT	CAISSGQSNQPQHF
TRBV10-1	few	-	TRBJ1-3	TGCGCCAGCGGCGGGGTCTCTGGAAACACCATATATTTT	CASGGVSGNTIYF
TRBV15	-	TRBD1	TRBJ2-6	TGTGCCACCAGCAAGGACAGGGAGCCCTCTGGGGCCAACGTCCTGACTTTC	CATSKDREPSGANVLTF
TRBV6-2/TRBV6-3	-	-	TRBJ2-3	TGTGCCAGCAGTTACTCTCCGGGGATAAAGGCAGATACGCAGTATTTT	CASSYSPGIKADTQYF
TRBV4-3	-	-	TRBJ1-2	TGCGCCAGCAGCCAAGACCGTGTTTATGGCTACACCTTC	CASSQDRVYGYTF
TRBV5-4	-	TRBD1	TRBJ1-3	TGTGCCAGCAGCTCGGGACAGGGGCGTGGAAACACCATATATTTT	CASSSGQGRGNTIYF
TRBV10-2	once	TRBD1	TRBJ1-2	TGCGCCAGCAGTGTGGACAGGAGAGCTAACTATGGCTACACCTTC	CASSVDRRANYGYTF
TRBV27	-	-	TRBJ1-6	TGTGCCAGCAGTTCCTCAACAGGGTCCTATAATTCACCCCTCCACTTT	CASSSSTGSYNSPLHF
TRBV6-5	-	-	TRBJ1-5	TGTGCCGCTATGGCAGGGCTCAATCAGCCCCAGCATTTT	CAAMAGLNQPQHF
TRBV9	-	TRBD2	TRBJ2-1	TGTGCCAGCAGCGTGGTAGCGGGGCGCCCTGAGCAGTTCTTC	CASSVVAGRPEQFF
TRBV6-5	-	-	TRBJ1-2	TGTGCCAGCAGTTACGACAGTAACTATGGCTACACCTTC	CASSYDSNYGYTF